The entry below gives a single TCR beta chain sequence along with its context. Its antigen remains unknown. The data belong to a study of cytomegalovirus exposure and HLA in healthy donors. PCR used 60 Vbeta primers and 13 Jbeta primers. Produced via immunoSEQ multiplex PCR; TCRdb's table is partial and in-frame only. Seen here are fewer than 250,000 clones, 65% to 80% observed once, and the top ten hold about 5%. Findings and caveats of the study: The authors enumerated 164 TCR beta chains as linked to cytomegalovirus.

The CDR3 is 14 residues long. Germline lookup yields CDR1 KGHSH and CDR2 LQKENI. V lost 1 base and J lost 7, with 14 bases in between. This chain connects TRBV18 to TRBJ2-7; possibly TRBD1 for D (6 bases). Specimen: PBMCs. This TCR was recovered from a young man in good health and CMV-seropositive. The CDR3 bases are TGTGCCAGCTCACCACGGGACACCCTTGAAGAGCAGTACTTC. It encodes CASSPRDTLEEQYF. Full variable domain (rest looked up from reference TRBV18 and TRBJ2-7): NAGVMQNPRHLVRRRGQEARLRCSPMKGHSHVYWYRQLPEEGLKFMVYLQKENIIDESGMPKERFSAEFPKEGPSILRIQQVVRGDSAAYFCASSPRDTLEEQYFGPGTRLTVT.